Described below is a single TCR beta chain sequence and its context. This sample stems from a study of memory CD4+ T cells and cytomegalovirus serostatus. Study-wide background: Healthy Belgian adult donors included roughly nine CMV-positive and some 24 CMV-negative people.

The sort gate was single viable CD3+CD4+CD8-CD45RO+ cells for memory CD4+ T cells. CD4+ T cells were isolated by positive magnetic selection. The V gene's germline CDR1 is SEHNR and CDR2 FQNEAQ (reference sequence). V lost 6 bases to trimming and J lost 7 bases; unmatched junction nucleotides: 13. This CDR3 has 16 amino acids. Authors' methods: Out-of-frame sequences were removed, leaving roughly 2.1 million distinct TCRbeta sequences. Profiling relied on immunoSEQ multiplex PCR, and the TCRdb table lists in-frame clones only, not all of them. V and J calls plus clone size are reproduced from that table; the DNA served to infer D and trimming. The table has roughly 50,000 clones, approximately 82% seen once.

Sequenced input: memory CD4+ T cells from blood. This receptor was obtained from an adult in good health and CMV-seronegative. Some clones in this sample may be carry-over from other donors' samples. This chain uses TRBV7-9 with TRBJ2-1; 9 nucleotides agree with TRBD2. The chain's CDR3 is CASSYVPGLAMNEQFF. DNA of the CDR3: TGTGCCAGCAGTTACGTGCCGGGACTAGCCATGAATGAGCAGTTCTTC.